Listed below are T cell receptor beta chains from one sample, sequenced in a study of T cell responses to AZD1222 COVID-19 vaccine. The table came from immunoSEQ multiplex PCR; TCRdb's copy has only in-frame clones and leaves some out. This sample has under 40,000 clones, with approximately 78% found just once. The sequenced sample was peripheral blood, obtained 28 days after the second AZD1222 dose. These receptors were taken from an adult who received the AZD1222 COVID-19 vaccine. Both conserved end residues are part of each CDR3. D genes are given only for firm matches. A clone size is listed for some rows: how often the clone was seen (once, few, many), or a class if it is expanded.

d_gene	abundance	j_gene	v_gene	CDR3aa	CDR3nt
TRBD1	once	TRBJ1-1	TRBV12-5	CASELQGGSEAFF	TGTGCTAGTGAATTGCAGGGGGGCTCTGAAGCTTTCTTT
-	-	TRBJ2-7	TRBV7-2	CASSPSLWEQYF	TGTGCCAGCAGTCCCAGCTTATGGGAGCAGTACTTC
TRBD2	-	TRBJ2-1	TRBV28	CASSLGLAGQFF	TGTGCCAGCAGTTTAGGACTAGCGGGCCAGTTCTTC
-	-	TRBJ1-4	TRBV11-2	CASSLGVSFEKLFF	TGTGCCAGCAGTCTGGGGGTCTCGTTTGAAAAACTGTTTTTT
-	-	TRBJ1-1	TRBV6-1	CASSEGPGPYTEAFF	TGTGCCAGCAGTGAAGGCCCGGGACCGTACACTGAAGCTTTCTTT
-	-	TRBJ1-2	TRBV7-2	CASSLVGGGYTF	TGTGCCAGCAGCTTAGTCGGCGGGGGCTACACCTTC
-	few	TRBJ2-2	TRBV21-1	CASSKGGTGQNTGELFF	TGTGCCAGCAGCAAAGGGGGGACAGGCCAGAACACCGGGGAGCTGTTTTTT
-	once	TRBJ1-2	TRBV6-1	CASSQGTSNYGYTF	TGTGCCAGCTCACAAGGGACTTCTAACTATGGCTACACCTTC
TRBD2	-	TRBJ2-1	TRBV11-3	CASSLGLAVNEQFF	TGTGCCAGCAGCTTAGGGCTAGCGGTCAATGAGCAGTTCTTC
-	-	TRBJ1-5	TRBV7-9	CASSQQSNQPQHF	TGTGCCAGCAGCCAGCAGAGCAATCAGCCCCAGCATTTT
-	-	TRBJ1-3	TRBV6-5	CASSYSTSSGNTIYF	TGTGCCAGCAGTTACTCGACAAGCTCTGGAAACACCATATATTTT
TRBD1	-	TRBJ2-7	TRBV3-1/TRBV3-2	CASSPGQGGYEQYF	TGTGCCAGCAGCCCGGGACAGGGGGGCTACGAGCAGTACTTC
-	once	TRBJ2-5	TRBV27	CASRSIQETQYF	TGTGCCAGCAGGAGTATCCAAGAGACCCAGTACTTC
-	-	TRBJ2-1	TRBV5-4	CASSLVGGNEQFF	TGTGCCAGCAGCTTGGTTGGTGGGAATGAGCAGTTCTTC
-	-	TRBJ2-5	TRBV7-2	CASSYGLGETQYF	TGTGCCAGCAGCTATGGCCTAGGGGAGACCCAGTACTTC
TRBD2	-	TRBJ2-5	TRBV18	CASSPPAGGRKETQYF	TGTGCCAGCTCACCACCGGCGGGGGGGAGGAAAGAGACCCAGTACTTC
-	-	TRBJ2-5	TRBV7-2	CASSLGNWETQYF	TGTGCCAGCAGCTTGGGGAATTGGGAGACCCAGTACTTC
TRBD2	-	TRBJ2-5	TRBV7-2	CASSLAPLAGGIQETQYF	TGTGCCAGCAGCTTAGCGCCACTAGCGGGGGGGATCCAAGAGACCCAGTACTTC
-	-	TRBJ1-2	TRBV2	CASSDGTPLSGYTF	TGTGCCAGCAGTGATGGGACGCCACTAAGTGGCTACACCTTC
TRBD1	few	TRBJ1-2	TRBV5-5	CASSRGTGVANYGYTF	TGTGCCAGCAGCCGGGGGACAGGGGTAGCTAACTATGGCTACACCTTC
-	-	TRBJ1-1	TRBV5-4	CASSHTQGIEAFF	TGTGCCAGCAGCCACACCCAGGGAATTGAAGCTTTCTTT
-	few	TRBJ1-1	TRBV18	CASSPLNTEAFF	TGTGCCAGCTCACCACTGAACACTGAAGCTTTCTTT
TRBD1	-	TRBJ1-1	TRBV6-5	CASSFSGGKTEAFF	TGTGCCAGCAGTTTCTCAGGGGGGAAGACTGAAGCTTTCTTT
TRBD1	once	TRBJ1-2	TRBV3-1/TRBV3-2	CASSQGLGTGQAYGYTF	TGTGCCAGCAGCCAAGGATTAGGGACAGGGCAGGCCTATGGCTACACCTTC
TRBD2	-	TRBJ2-1	TRBV7-2	CASTRAGIHEQFF	TGTGCCAGCACCAGAGCGGGGATCCATGAGCAGTTCTTC
-	-	TRBJ1-1	TRBV12-3/TRBV12-4	CASSLEIGHRAFF	TGTGCCAGCAGTTTAGAGATCGGCCATAGGGCTTTCTTT
TRBD1	-	TRBJ1-1	TRBV6-2/TRBV6-3	CASSDPGQGYEAFF	TGTGCCAGCAGTGATCCGGGACAGGGTTACGAAGCTTTCTTT
-	-	TRBJ2-7	TRBV3-1/TRBV3-2	CASSHRDGSYEQYF	TGTGCCAGCAGCCATAGGGACGGCTCCTACGAGCAGTACTTC